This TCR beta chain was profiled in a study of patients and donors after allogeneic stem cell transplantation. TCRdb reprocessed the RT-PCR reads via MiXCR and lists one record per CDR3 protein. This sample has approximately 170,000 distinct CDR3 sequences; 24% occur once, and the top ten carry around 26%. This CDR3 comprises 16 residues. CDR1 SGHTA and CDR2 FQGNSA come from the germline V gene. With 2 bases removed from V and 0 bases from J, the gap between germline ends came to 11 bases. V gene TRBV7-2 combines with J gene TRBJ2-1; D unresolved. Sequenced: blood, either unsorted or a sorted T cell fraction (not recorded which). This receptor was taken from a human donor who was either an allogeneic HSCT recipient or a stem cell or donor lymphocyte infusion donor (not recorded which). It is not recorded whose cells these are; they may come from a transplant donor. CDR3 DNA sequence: TGTGCCAGCAGCTTATTACCTTCAAGCTCCTACAATGAGCAGTTCTTC. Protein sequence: CASSLLPSSSYNEQFF. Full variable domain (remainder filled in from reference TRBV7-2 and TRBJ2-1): GAGVSQSPSNKVTEKGKDVELRCDPISGHTALYWYRQSLGQGLEFLIYFQGNSAPDKSGLPSDRFSAERTGGSVSTLTIQRTQQEDSAVYLCASSLLPSSSYNEQFFGPGTRLTVL.